A single sample is the source of the 22 T cell receptor beta chains below, sequenced in a study of T cell clusters in autoimmune cytopenias. Multiplex touch-down PCR amplified TRB using TRB-A and TRB-B pools in one tube. Using the multiplex PCR reads, TCRdb records one entry per CDR3 protein without DNA. Across about 2,000 distinct CDR3 sequences, the top ten clones capture around 30% of the sample. Each sample's input was roughly 230 ng genomic DNA, about 38,000 genome equivalents. The sequenced material came from peripheral blood. All receptors derive from a human donor with an autoimmune cytopenia or autoimmune hepatitis (not recorded which).

J is TRBJ2-2 and V is TRBV12-3 or TRBV12-4; TCRdb selects TRBD1, and the lack of DNA leaves this call unchecked. This CDR3 is built from 14 residues. This CDR3 is CASSLLPGTGELFF.

This clonotype is labeled medium-sized (0.01 to 0.1%) based on frequency. The V gene is TRBV4-3, the J gene TRBJ2-3. Germline CDR1 and CDR2: LGHNA and YSLEER. The CDR3 has 14 residues. The CDR3 loop reads CASSQESASDTQYF.

By frequency, this clonotype registers medium-sized (0.01 to 0.1%). V and J are TRBV15 and TRBJ1-5; TCRdb returns TRBD1, unconfirmable since there is no DNA. This CDR3 has 15 amino acids. From germline, CDR1 is LNHNV and CDR2 YYDKDF (reference sequence). CDR3 loop: CATSGDRAGNQPQHF.

The gene calls are TRBV7-2 and TRBJ2-3; the TCRdb D gene call, TRBD2, has no DNA to confirm it. Germline-derived CDR1 and CDR2 are SGHTA and FQGNSA. This CDR3 contains 16 residues. The CDR3 here is CASSLAVGEITDTQYF.

This clonotype is called medium-sized based on its frequency. The gene calls are TRBV15 and TRBJ1-1; lacking DNA, the TRBD1 call made by TCRdb goes unchecked. Germline V gene sequence: CDR1 LNHNV, CDR2 YYDKDF (reference sequence). CDR3 length: 15 residues. This CDR3 is CATSRDFTRGTEAFF.

This CDR3 is CSARRDSYEQYF. V usage is TRBV20-1 and J usage is TRBJ2-7. Germline V gene sequence: CDR1 DFQATT, CDR2 SNEGSKA (reference sequence). The CDR3 contains 12 residues.

This clonotype is deemed medium-sized (0.01 to 0.1%) by its frequency. The V and J genes are TRBV14 and TRBJ1-2. This CDR3 comprises 12 residues. Germline CDR1 and CDR2: SGHDN and FVKESK. The CDR3 loop is CATVDGNYGYTF.

The chain employs TRBV11-2 and TRBJ2-4; with no DNA, the TCRdb D assignment of TRBD2 cannot be verified. The V gene's germline CDR1 is SGHAT and CDR2 FQNNGV. The CDR3 runs to 14 residues. CDR3 residues: CASSLDPGTTPQYF.

Considering frequency, this clonotype is medium-sized. The chain is built from TRBV5-1 and TRBJ2-2; TCRdb indicates TRBD1, and absent DNA this call remains unverified. Germline V CDR1 and CDR2: SGHRS, YFSETQ. The CDR3 covers 15 residues. CDR3 sequence: CASSTTDENTGELFF.

The chain uses TRBV7-2 and TRBJ1-5; with no DNA, the TCRdb D assignment of TRBD1 cannot be verified. Germline V gene data show CDR1 as SGHTA and CDR2 as FQGNSA. This CDR3 comprises 14 residues. The CDR3 region is CASSSGQGYQPQHF.

The J gene is TRBJ2-3, the V gene TRBV7-2; absent DNA, TCRdb's TRBD1 call cannot be checked. CDR3 size: 14 residues. In germline, CDR1 is SGHTA, CDR2 FQGNSA. CDR3: CASSLVGGRDTQYF.

By frequency, this clonotype is medium-sized. This sequence joins TRBV12-3 or TRBV12-4 and TRBJ1-5. CDR3 length: 13 amino acids. CDR3 amino acids: CASSFGINQPQHF.

V usage is TRBV7-3 and J usage is TRBJ1-1; the TCRdb call, TRBD1, lacks DNA for checking. From germline, CDR1 is SGHTA and CDR2 FQGTGA. The CDR3 spans 16 residues. CDR3 sequence reads: CASSPGGITGGAEAFF.

This clonotype is classed as large by frequency. The rearrangement links TRBV6-5 to TRBJ2-7. CDR3 length equals 13 residues. CDR1 is MNHEY and CDR2 is SVGAGI in the germline V gene. This chain's CDR3 is CASSYSAGYEQYF.

V and J are TRBV20-1 and TRBJ1-6; the TRBD1 assignment by TCRdb is unverifiable without DNA. This CDR3 is built from 15 residues. Germline V lookup: CDR1 DFQATT, CDR2 SNEGSKA (reference sequence). CDR3 residues: CSAGPGQGNNSPLHF.

This clonotype is identified as medium-sized from frequency. V and J are TRBV6-5 and TRBJ1-5. Germline CDR1 reads MNHEY; CDR2 reads SVGAGI. The length of the CDR3 is 12 residues. CDR3 sequence reads: CASSHRGQPQHF.

Considering frequency, this clonotype is medium-sized. This chain connects TRBV6-2 or TRBV6-3 to TRBJ2-3; TCRdb reports TRBD1, a call that lacks DNA to check it against. The CDR3 covers 16 residues. From germline, CDR1 is MNHEY and CDR2 SVGEGT. CDR3 in amino acids: CASSYSGQGNTDTQYF.

The chain links TRBV14 to TRBJ2-2; TCRdb outputs TRBD2, but without DNA this stays unchecked. CDR3 length: 18 amino acids. Germline V gives CDR1 SGHDN, CDR2 FVKESK. The CDR3 is CASSQPRTSGANTGELFF.

Judged by frequency, this clonotype is medium-sized. V usage is TRBV27 and J usage is TRBJ1-3; no DNA is available, so the TRBD1 call from TCRdb remains unchecked. The CDR3 extends over 16 amino acids. Germline V gene lookup returns CDR1 MNHEY and CDR2 SMNVEV (reference sequence). This CDR3 reads CASSQATGAAGNTIYF.

The chain employs TRBV28 and TRBJ2-1; TCRdb indicates TRBD1, and absent DNA this call remains unverified. CDR3 length: 15 residues. Germline lookup yields CDR1 MDHEN and CDR2 SYDVKM. The CDR3 protein is CASSPPGQGPNEQFF.

The V and J genes are TRBV28 and TRBJ2-7; the TCRdb D gene call, TRBD1, has no DNA to confirm it. Per germline, CDR1 MDHEN and CDR2 SYDVKM. CDR3 size: 13 residues. The chain's CDR3 is CASSLPGRYEQYF.

This clonotype is identified as medium-sized from frequency. The rearrangement links TRBV19 to TRBJ2-4; no DNA is available, so the TRBD2 call from TCRdb remains unchecked. Per germline, CDR1 LNHDA and CDR2 SQIVND (reference sequence). The CDR3 consists of 19 residues. The CDR3 sequence: CASSIRSTSGIVAKNIQYF.